The present entry profiles one T cell receptor beta chain with its context. The clone's antigen remains unknown. Base qualities were left out, and no much larger clone turns up one base away. The data originate from a study of blood T cell repertoires in COVID-19 (dated by TCRdb to between 2020 and 2021). About the full investigation: Collaborator samples came from the United States, Italy and Spain and covered acute and convalescent phases of COVID-19. The material from the prospective study consisted of cDNA or gDNA derived from T cells, B-cell-depleted T cells, or PBMCs. The dataset comprised deeply sampled blood TCRbeta repertoires from subjects exposed to, actively infected with, or recovered from COVID-19. A freely available public database, intended as a resource for researchers studying the immune response to SARS-CoV-2, is where the repertoires were released. Samples were obtained from the ongoing ImmuneRACE study (first 160 participants) and from some 1,300 subjects provided by 6 global collaborators. The sample metadata nearly always contained a de-identified subject ID, COVID-19 status, age in years and sex. Where HLA class I and class II types were available, the types were taken from metadata supplied by the sample provider, not from assay-based typing. Here is what the overall study found, with its caveats: The amount of clinical and demographic metadata varied by source and participant and was provided uncurated.

V is shortened by 2 bases, J by 5 bases, and the region joining them spans 10 bases. CDR1 LNHDA and CDR2 SQIVND are derived from the germline V gene (reference sequence). The cysteine opens and the phenylalanine closes a CDR3 of 15 amino acids. Of all the DNA, just the CDR3 is kept, 45 bases in frame from base 1. In the prospective study, participants were roughly 18 to 90 years old, resided in under 30 geographic areas of the United States, and were enrolled through a virtual design. In the prospective study, cohorts were assigned on the basis of participant-reported clinical history obtained from a screening survey and a study questionnaire. Mobile phlebotomists in the prospective study collected whole blood, serum and a nasopharyngeal or oropharyngeal swab from every participant. Additional blood draws and questionnaires over an approximately two-month period could optionally be provided by prospective study participants. Blood samples from the prospective study were shipped frozen or at room temperature prior to DNA extraction.

TCRbeta CDR3 regions were amplified from genomic DNA by means of the immunoSEQ Assay, a bias-controlled multiplex PCR. The paper's data handling went like this. The number of nucleated cells in each sample was estimated from the amplification of reference gene primers within the assay. To quantify the absolute abundance of each unique TCRbeta CDR3 rearrangement, sequence reads were collapsed and filtered. For each sample, productive Simpson clonality was calculated by taking the square root of Simpson's diversity index across productive rearrangements. This is the immuneACCESS table as TCRdb keeps it, with only in-frame sequences that have V and J called. A part of the clones is gone; compared with another copy, unresolved V genes explain less than half, and the rest is unexplained. V and J calls and clone size are given by that table; D and trimming were obtained from the DNA. This sample has 130,000 or so clones in its table, and about 88% of those were observed once. The ten top clones hold roughly 2.3% of the sample.

This TCR was recovered from a man aged 35 to 55 with acute COVID-19. Sequencing was done on a sample of PBMCs or T cells enriched from blood (not recorded which). The chain was built from TRBV19 and TRBJ1-6; TRBD1 is possibly the D segment (5 matching bases). This receptor has the CDR3 CASSIQGGDNSPLHF. The DNA reads as follows: TGTGCCAGTAGTATACAGGGAGGGGATAATTCACCCCTCCACTTT.